This T cell receptor beta chain comes out of a study of T cell changes during pregnancy in multiple sclerosis. Germline CDR1 and CDR2: MNHEY and SVGAGI. V lost 0 bases and J 6 bases, leaving 6 bases between the germline ends. The CDR3 consists of 13 residues. This table comes from immunoSEQ multiplex PCR, and its TCRdb copy is limited to in-frame clones, with some not included. The table includes around 130,000 clones, about 94% detected once. The sequencing here drew on peripheral blood, taken before pregnancy. The sequence came from a female donor with multiple sclerosis, enrolled in a pregnancy study. The chain uses TRBV6-5 and TRBJ1-5; D unresolved. As DNA, the CDR3 is TGTGCCAGCAGTTACTCCCCTAGTCAGCCCCAGCATTTT. The encoded protein is CASSYSPSQPQHF.